This note documents a single TCR beta chain sequence. Its cognate antigen is unknown. TCRdb's copy holds only in-frame clones and misses some; the assay was immunoSEQ multiplex PCR. The repertoire consists of about 66,000 clones, with roughly 80% occurring once and the leading ten covering 1.6%. The record originates from a study of OX40 agonist ivuxolimab in advanced cancers. Study as a whole: Patients enrolled in dose escalation were diagnosed with hepatocellular carcinoma, melanoma, renal cell or head and neck cancer.

General study points: In the expanded peripheral T cells, antigen specificity was never determined. The average count of expanded clones was higher among CD8+ T cells than among CD4+.

V lost 6 bases and J 0 bases, leaving 6 bases between the germline ends. This CDR3 has 12 residues. CDR1 is GTSNPN, CDR2 SVGIG, per germline (reference sequence). This rearrangement joins TRBV30 to TRBJ2-1, with no clear D. The TCR originated in an adult with an advanced solid tumor such as melanoma, head and neck, liver or kidney cancer. The sequences come from CD4+ or CD8+ T cells sorted from blood, collected in a trial of the OX40 agonist ivuxolimab. The CDR3 DNA reads as TGTGCCTGCGGCCGCTCCTACAATGAGCAGTTCTTC. Encoded protein: CACGRSYNEQFF.